The rows below give T cell receptor beta chains drawn from one sample of a study of CD8 T cells in Susac syndrome. In TCRdb, the immunoSEQ multiplex PCR reads were re-called with MiXCR into one record per CDR3 protein. This table holds 65,000 to 75,000 distinct CDR3 sequences, about 95% found once. The sequencing sample was made of CD8+ T cells from PBMCs. The receptors were sampled from a human donor in good health. The CDR3 runs from the conserved cysteine through the conserved F or W. Each record gives: clone size, V gene, D gene, J gene, CDR3 DNA, CDR3 protein. A D gene is named only where the DNA matches it firmly. Expanded clones are given a class, and other clones once, few, many or no size at all.

clone_size: -
v_call: TRBV4-1
d_call: TRBD1
j_call: TRBJ1-2
cdr3_nt: TGCGCCAGCAGCCCAAGCGCAGGGGGGAACTATGGCTACACCTTC
cdr3_aa: CASSPSAGGNYGYTF

clone_size: -
v_call: TRBV7-9
d_call: -
j_call: TRBJ1-2
cdr3_nt: TGTGCCAGCAGCTCTCCCTATAACTATGGCTGCACCTTC
cdr3_aa: CASSSPYNYGCTF

clone_size: -
v_call: TRBV30
d_call: -
j_call: TRBJ1-5
cdr3_nt: TGTGCCTGGAGCGAGGGCAGGGGACAGCCCCAGCATTTT
cdr3_aa: CAWSEGRGQPQHF

clone_size: -
v_call: TRBV28
d_call: -
j_call: TRBJ2-7
cdr3_nt: TGTGCCAGCGGATTGCCGGGACGCGGGCAGTACTTC
cdr3_aa: CASGLPGRGQYF

clone_size: -
v_call: TRBV20-1
d_call: -
j_call: TRBJ1-2
cdr3_nt: TGCAGTGCTAGAGATATCAGGGGTACGGGCTATGGCTACACCTTC
cdr3_aa: CSARDIRGTGYGYTF

clone_size: -
v_call: TRBV6-5
d_call: TRBD2
j_call: TRBJ2-2
cdr3_nt: TGTGCCAGCAGTTACTCAATTAGCGGGCAAACCGGGGAGCTGTTTTTT
cdr3_aa: CASSYSISGQTGELFF

clone_size: -
v_call: TRBV27
d_call: TRBD1
j_call: TRBJ1-1
cdr3_nt: TGTGCCAGCAGTTTATCAGGGACAGGGGGTTTAGGAGCTTTCTTT
cdr3_aa: CASSLSGTGGLGAFF

clone_size: -
v_call: TRBV3-1
d_call: -
j_call: TRBJ2-3
cdr3_nt: TGTGCCAGCAGCCAAGATAATTCGGGGGGCGAGTTGGATACGCAGTATTTT
cdr3_aa: CASSQDNSGGELDTQYF

clone_size: -
v_call: TRBV30
d_call: -
j_call: TRBJ1-5
cdr3_nt: TGTGCCTGGAGTCGACAGAGGAATCAGCCCCAGCATTTT
cdr3_aa: CAWSRQRNQPQHF

clone_size: once
v_call: TRBV27
d_call: -
j_call: TRBJ1-6
cdr3_nt: TGTGCCAGCGGCGGGGGTCCTAATTCACCCCTCCACTTT
cdr3_aa: CASGGGPNSPLHF

clone_size: -
v_call: TRBV29-1
d_call: -
j_call: TRBJ2-1
cdr3_nt: TGCAGCGTTGAAGACCCCAAGGGGCAGTTCTTC
cdr3_aa: CSVEDPKGQFF

clone_size: -
v_call: TRBV30
d_call: -
j_call: TRBJ2-5
cdr3_nt: TGTGCCTGGAGTCCAAGCGGGCAAGAGACCCAGTACTTC
cdr3_aa: CAWSPSGQETQYF

clone_size: -
v_call: TRBV14
d_call: -
j_call: TRBJ1-4
cdr3_nt: TGTGCCAGCAGCCAAGAGTTTTCAGGGGCGCCTAATGAAAAACTGTTTTTT
cdr3_aa: CASSQEFSGAPNEKLFF

clone_size: -
v_call: TRBV7-9
d_call: -
j_call: TRBJ2-3
cdr3_nt: TGTGCCAGCAGCTCAGTCGCTCACCCCACAGATACGCAGTATTTT
cdr3_aa: CASSSVAHPTDTQYF

clone_size: -
v_call: TRBV9
d_call: -
j_call: TRBJ2-3
cdr3_nt: TGTGCCAGCAGTGTCATCACAGATACGCAGTATTTT
cdr3_aa: CASSVITDTQYF

clone_size: -
v_call: TRBV30
d_call: TRBD2
j_call: TRBJ2-3
cdr3_nt: TGTGCCTGGAGTGTACTGGGGGGGGATACGCAGTATTTT
cdr3_aa: CAWSVLGGDTQYF

clone_size: -
v_call: TRBV6-5
d_call: TRBD1
j_call: TRBJ2-4
cdr3_nt: TGTGCCAGCAGTCACAAGATCCGGGACAGACGGCTAGCCAAAAACATTCAGTACTTC
cdr3_aa: CASSHKIRDRRLAKNIQYF

clone_size: -
v_call: TRBV24-1
d_call: TRBD1
j_call: TRBJ2-1
cdr3_nt: TGTGCCACCAGTGACCTGGACAGGGCCGACAATGAGCAGTTCTTC
cdr3_aa: CATSDLDRADNEQFF

clone_size: -
v_call: TRBV7-9
d_call: TRBD2
j_call: TRBJ2-3
cdr3_nt: TGTGCCATCGGGATTGCGCGGGGGATTGGCACAGATACGCAGTATTTT
cdr3_aa: CAIGIARGIGTDTQYF

clone_size: -
v_call: TRBV5-4
d_call: -
j_call: TRBJ2-2
cdr3_nt: TGTGCCAGCAGGAGTATGGACTCACACACCGGGGAGCTGTTTTTT
cdr3_aa: CASRSMDSHTGELFF

clone_size: -
v_call: TRBV6-5
d_call: -
j_call: TRBJ2-3
cdr3_nt: TGTGCCAGCAGTTACTCGAACCCCGGGGCAGATACGCAGTATTTT
cdr3_aa: CASSYSNPGADTQYF

clone_size: -
v_call: TRBV27
d_call: -
j_call: TRBJ1-4
cdr3_nt: TGTGCCAGCAGCACCAAGAACTTTAATGAAAAACTGTTTTTT
cdr3_aa: CASSTKNFNEKLFF

clone_size: -
v_call: TRBV3-1
d_call: -
j_call: TRBJ2-6
cdr3_nt: TGTGCCAGCAGCCAACCGGAAGACTACTCTGGGGCCAACGTCCTGACTTTC
cdr3_aa: CASSQPEDYSGANVLTF

clone_size: -
v_call: TRBV28
d_call: -
j_call: TRBJ2-2
cdr3_nt: TGTGCCAGCAGGGGACCCGAGAACACCGGGGAGCTGTTTTTT
cdr3_aa: CASRGPENTGELFF

clone_size: -
v_call: TRBV2
d_call: TRBD2
j_call: TRBJ2-1
cdr3_nt: TGTGCCAGCAGCAGTAGGGGAGGGGCTATCTACAATGAGCAGTTCTTC
cdr3_aa: CASSSRGGAIYNEQFF

clone_size: -
v_call: TRBV6-5
d_call: -
j_call: TRBJ1-5
cdr3_nt: TGTGCCAGCAGTTACAAGGGGCTCGATCAGCCCCAGCATTTT
cdr3_aa: CASSYKGLDQPQHF

clone_size: -
v_call: TRBV28
d_call: -
j_call: TRBJ1-1
cdr3_nt: TGTGCCAGCAGTGGCAGGAACACTGAAGCTTTCTTT
cdr3_aa: CASSGRNTEAFF

clone_size: -
v_call: TRBV13
d_call: -
j_call: TRBJ2-2
cdr3_nt: TGTGCCAGCACCCCAATTTCGAACACCGGGGAGCTGTTTTTT
cdr3_aa: CASTPISNTGELFF

clone_size: -
v_call: TRBV27
d_call: -
j_call: TRBJ2-1
cdr3_nt: TGTGCCACCAGGGGAGGCGGGGTATACAATGAGCAGTTCTTC
cdr3_aa: CATRGGGVYNEQFF

clone_size: -
v_call: TRBV5-1
d_call: TRBD1
j_call: TRBJ2-5
cdr3_nt: TGCGCCAGCAGCCCCTACAGGGGGCCGGGGGAGACCCAGTACTTC
cdr3_aa: CASSPYRGPGETQYF

clone_size: -
v_call: TRBV7-6
d_call: -
j_call: TRBJ1-1
cdr3_nt: TGTGCCAGCAGCTCGACGGAGATGAACACTGAAGCTTTCTTT
cdr3_aa: CASSSTEMNTEAFF

clone_size: -
v_call: TRBV7-9
d_call: -
j_call: TRBJ2-3
cdr3_nt: TGTGCCAGCAGCAATCCCTCCCTCCAAGCCACAGATACGCAGTATTTT
cdr3_aa: CASSNPSLQATDTQYF

clone_size: -
v_call: TRBV30
d_call: TRBD1
j_call: TRBJ1-5
cdr3_nt: TGTGCCTGGAGTGCACAGGGGTTCAATCAGCCCCAGCATTTT
cdr3_aa: CAWSAQGFNQPQHF

clone_size: once
v_call: TRBV7-9
d_call: -
j_call: TRBJ1-6
cdr3_nt: TGTGCCAGCAGTAGTGAGAGGGGTAATTCACCCCTCCACTTT
cdr3_aa: CASSSERGNSPLHF

clone_size: -
v_call: TRBV12-3/TRBV12-4
d_call: -
j_call: TRBJ2-3
cdr3_nt: TGTGCCAGCAGCTATGGACAGTTCCTCACAGATACGCAGTATTTT
cdr3_aa: CASSYGQFLTDTQYF

clone_size: -
v_call: TRBV23-1
d_call: -
j_call: TRBJ1-1
cdr3_nt: TGCGCCAGCAGTCCCCCCCCGACAGATCTGAACACTGAAGCTTTCTTT
cdr3_aa: CASSPPPTDLNTEAFF

clone_size: -
v_call: TRBV9
d_call: TRBD2
j_call: TRBJ2-7
cdr3_nt: TGTGCCAGCAGCGTAGGGACTAGCGTGGGTGAGCAGTACTTC
cdr3_aa: CASSVGTSVGEQYF